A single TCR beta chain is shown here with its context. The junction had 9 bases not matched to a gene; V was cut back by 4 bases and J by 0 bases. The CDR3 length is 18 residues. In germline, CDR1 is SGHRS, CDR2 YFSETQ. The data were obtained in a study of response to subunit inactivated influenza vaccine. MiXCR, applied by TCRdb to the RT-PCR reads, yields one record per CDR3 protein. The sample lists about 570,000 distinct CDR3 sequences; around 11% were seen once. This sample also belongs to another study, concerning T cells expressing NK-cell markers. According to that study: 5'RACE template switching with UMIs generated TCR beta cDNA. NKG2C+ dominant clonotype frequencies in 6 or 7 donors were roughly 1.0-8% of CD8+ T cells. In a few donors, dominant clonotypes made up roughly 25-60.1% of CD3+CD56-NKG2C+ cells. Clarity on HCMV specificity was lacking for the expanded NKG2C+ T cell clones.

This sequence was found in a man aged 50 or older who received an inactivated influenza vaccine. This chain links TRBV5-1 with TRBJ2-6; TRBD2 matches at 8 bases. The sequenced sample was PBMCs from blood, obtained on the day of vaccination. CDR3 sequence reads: CASSPGVAGYSGANVLTF. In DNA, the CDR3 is TGCGCCAGCAGCCCAGGGGTAGCGGGATACTCTGGGGCCAACGTCCTGACTTTC.